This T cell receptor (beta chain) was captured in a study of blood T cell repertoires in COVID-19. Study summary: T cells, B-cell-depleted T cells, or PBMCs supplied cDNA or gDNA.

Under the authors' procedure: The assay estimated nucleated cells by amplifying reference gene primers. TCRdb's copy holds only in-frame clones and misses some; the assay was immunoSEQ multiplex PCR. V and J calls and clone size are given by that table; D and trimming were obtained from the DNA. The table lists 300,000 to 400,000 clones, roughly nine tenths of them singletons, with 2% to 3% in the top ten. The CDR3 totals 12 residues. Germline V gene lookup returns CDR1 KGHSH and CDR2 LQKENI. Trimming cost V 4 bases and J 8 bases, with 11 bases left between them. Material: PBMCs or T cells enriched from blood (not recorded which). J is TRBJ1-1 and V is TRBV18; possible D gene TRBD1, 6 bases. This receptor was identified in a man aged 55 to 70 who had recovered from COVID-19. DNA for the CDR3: TGTGCCAGCTCACGCAACGGACAGGAAGCTTTCTTT. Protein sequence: CASSRNGQEAFF.